Each of the 21 T cell receptor beta chains below was sequenced from the same sample in a study of blood T cell repertoires in COVID-19. Clones were read by immunoSEQ multiplex PCR, and TCRdb kept only the in-frame ones, dropping some. In the table there are about 130,000 clones, under 85% of which are singletons. The sequenced material came from peripheral blood. All receptors derive from a woman aged 55-69 years with acute or convalescent COVID-19.

This clone was counted once. V gene TRBV7-9 combines with J gene TRBJ1-2; 9 nucleotides match TRBD1. The V gene end was trimmed by 3 bases and the J gene end by 3 bases; junction bases not matched to a gene: 5. CDR1 is SEHNR and CDR2 is FQNEAQ in the germline V gene (reference sequence). This CDR3 region has 15 residues. The CDR3 loop is CASSFSGTGHYGYTF. Written as DNA, the CDR3 is TGTGCCAGCAGCTTTTCCGGGACAGGGCACTATGGCTACACCTTC.

The chain couples TRBV6-5 to TRBJ2-2; 7 nucleotides agree with TRBD1. The V gene's germline CDR1 is MNHEY and CDR2 SVGAGI. V lost 7 bases, J lost 7 bases, and 12 bases stayed unmatched. This CDR3 has 15 amino acids. The CDR3 DNA is TGTGCCAGCAAATCCACAGGGGACCACCTCGGGGAGCTGTTTTTT. Protein product: CASKSTGDHLGELFF.

This rearrangement joins TRBV7-2 to TRBJ2-4; 13 bases map to TRBD2. The germline gives CDR1 SGHTA, CDR2 FQGNSA. The V segment lost 4 bases and the J segment 10 bases; nucleotides outside the gene matches: 4. This CDR3 is 14 amino acids long. The CDR3 bases are TGTGCCAGCAGCTCCGGGACTAGCGGGATTATTCAGTACTTC. It translates to CASSSGTSGIIQYF.

J is TRBJ1-5 and V is TRBV2; 7 nucleotides align to TRBD1. The CDR3 covers 13 residues. V shed 7 bases, J shed 5 bases, and the junction held 5 bases outside the gene matches. Germline V gene sequence: CDR1 SNHLY, CDR2 FYNNEI. The CDR3 DNA is TGTGCCAGCACCTGGGACAGAGATCAGCCCCAGCATTTT. As protein: CASTWDRDQPQHF.

The chain has TRBV6-5 and TRBJ1-2, with 9 bases matching TRBD1. Germline V CDR1 and CDR2: MNHEY, SVGAGI. With V trimmed by 10 bases and J by 8 bases, 14 bases remained unmatched. The CDR3 is 14 residues long. The CDR3: CATCPGTGMGGYTF. In nucleotides, the CDR3 is TGTGCCACCTGTCCCGGGACAGGGATGGGGGGCTACACCTTC.

V usage is TRBV29-1 and J usage is TRBJ1-1; possibly TRBD1 for D (5 bases). Trimming pared 6 bases from V and 2 bases from J, leaving 7 bases between. There are 11 residues in the CDR3. CDR1 is SQVTM, CDR2 ANQGSEA, per germline. CDR3: CSVTVNTEAFF. The DNA for the CDR3 is TGCAGCGTGACAGTAAACACTGAAGCTTTCTTT.

J is TRBJ1-1 and V is TRBV5-1; D may be TRBD1 (5 bases). In germline, CDR1 is SGHRS, CDR2 YFSETQ. The CDR3 runs 14 residues. Trimming took 4 bases from V and 1 from J, leaving 11 bases between them. CDR3 nucleotides: TGCGCCAGCAGCCCCTTGACAGCGAACACTGAAGCTTTCTTT. Its protein product is CASSPLTANTEAFF. Looking up the rest from reference TRBV5-1 and TRBJ1-1 gives the full variable domain: KAGVTQTPRYLIKTRGQQVTLSCSPISGHRSVSWYQQTPGQGLQFLFEYFSETQRNKGNFPGRFSGRQFSNSRSEMNVSTLELGDSALYLCASSPLTANTEAFFGQGTRLTVV.

The gene calls are TRBV14 and TRBJ2-7, with D possibly being TRBD1 (6 bases). CDR1 is SGHDN and CDR2 is FVKESK in the germline V gene. The CDR3 extends over 15 amino acids. Trimming pared 1 base from V and 1 base from J, leaving 11 bases between. This chain's CDR3 is CASSQGMTGSYEQYF. CDR3 in DNA: TGTGCCAGCAGCCAAGGAATGACAGGTTCCTACGAGCAGTACTTC.

This clone was found a few times. J is TRBJ1-5 and V is TRBV24-1; TRBD1 is a possible D gene (6 bases). The CDR3 consists of 16 residues. The germline CDR1 and CDR2 sequences are KGHDR and SFDVKD. Trimming took 3 bases from V and 3 from J, leaving 14 bases between them. The CDR3 here is CATSDSSGHPNQPQHF. The CDR3 bases are TGTGCCACCAGTGATAGCTCGGGACACCCCAATCAGCCCCAGCATTTT.

This chain connects TRBV5-6 to TRBJ2-2; 7 positions agree with TRBD1. CDR1 is SGHDT and CDR2 is YYEEEE in the germline V gene. V trimming: 3 bases; J trimming: 4 bases; junction bases outside the gene matches: 9. This CDR3 spans 16 amino acids. The CDR3 bases are TGTGCCAGCAGCTCTATAGACAGGGAATTCACCGGGGAGCTGTTTTTT. This translates into CASSSIDREFTGELFF. Using reference TRBV5-6 and TRBJ2-2 for the parts outside the CDR3, the full variable domain is DAGVTQSPTHLIKTRGQQVTLRCSPKSGHDTVSWYQQALGQGPQFIFQYYEEEERQRGNFPDRFSGHQFPNYSSELNVNALLLGDSALYLCASSSIDREFTGELFFGEGSRLTVL.

CDR3 DNA: TGTGCCATCAGTGAGTCGTCGAGATCCGAGGACTATGGCTACACCTTC. As protein: CAISESSRSEDYGYTF. The chain couples TRBV10-3 to TRBJ1-2; D remains unclear. Germline V CDR1 and CDR2: ENHRY, SYGVKD. V lost 0 bases and J 3 bases, leaving 14 bases between the germline ends. There are 16 residues in the CDR3.

V is TRBV19 and J is TRBJ1-5, with D possibly TRBD1 on 6 matching bases. The germline V gene has CDR1 LNHDA and CDR2 SQIVND (reference sequence). V lost 9 bases, J lost 1 base, and 22 bases lay in between. CDR3 length equals 17 residues. The CDR3 nucleotides are TGTGCCAGAGTAAAAGGGCCCAGGGGCGGAAGCAATCAGCCCCAGCATTTT. Residues: CARVKGPRGGSNQPQHF.

Worth noting for this clone: Other DNA sequences within the sample encode an identical CDR3. The chain combines TRBV7-9 with TRBJ1-6, with 7 bases fitting TRBD1. This CDR3 has 14 amino acids. Germline assignment: CDR1 SEHNR and CDR2 FQNEAQ (reference sequence). Germline trimming cut 3 bases from V and 10 bases from J; bases unmatched to any gene: 6. In DNA form, the CDR3 reads TGTGCCAGCAGCTTGGCAGGGGGAGGCTCACCCCTCCACTTT. This codes for CASSLAGGGSPLHF.

The chain uses TRBV30 and TRBJ1-2; tentatively, D is TRBD1 (6 bases). Trimming removed 7 bases from V and 4 bases from J, with 13 bases in between. The CDR3 contains 12 residues. In germline, CDR1 is GTSNPN, CDR2 SVGIG (reference sequence). The CDR3 here is CAFQVGAYGYTF. The DNA for the CDR3 is TGTGCCTTTCAAGTGGGGGCCTATGGCTACACCTTC.

Only one count was recorded for this clone. V gene TRBV7-3 combines with J gene TRBJ1-1, with D perhaps matching TRBD1 (6 bases). Trimming shortened V by 5 bases and J by 4 bases, and 14 bases separated the two germline ends. The CDR3 contains 14 residues. Per germline, CDR1 SGHTA and CDR2 FQGTGA. The CDR3 here is CASSITGTSTEAFF. CDR3 sequence (DNA): TGTGCCAGCAGCATCACAGGGACCTCCACTGAAGCTTTCTTT.

V usage is TRBV7-2 and J usage is TRBJ2-1; 14 bases map to TRBD2. The ends lost 5 bases at V and 10 bases at J; junction bases unmatched: 10. Germline loops: CDR1 SGHTA, CDR2 FQGNSA. There are 16 residues in the CDR3. This CDR3 is CASSPKTSGGAVEQFF. DNA of the CDR3: TGTGCCAGCAGCCCTAAGACTAGCGGGGGGGCCGTCGAGCAGTTCTTC.

The V and J genes are TRBV3-1 (or the pseudogene TRBV3-2) and TRBJ2-2, with 9 positions matching TRBD1. CDR3 length: 17 residues. The V segment lost 0 bases and the J segment 3 bases; nucleotides outside the gene matches: 5. Germline-derived CDR1 and CDR2 are LGHDT and YNNKEL (reference sequence). CDR3 residues: CASSQEPGQGYTGELFF. CDR3 DNA sequence: TGTGCCAGCAGCCAAGAACCGGGACAGGGCTACACCGGGGAGCTGTTTTTT.

The rearrangement links TRBV6-1 to TRBJ1-1, with D perhaps matching TRBD1 (6 bases). CDR3 length: 16 residues. Germline lookup yields CDR1 MNHNS and CDR2 SASEGT. The V end was cut by 2 bases, the J end by 1 base, with 14 bases between. In DNA form, the CDR3 reads TGTGCCAGCAGTGAATCGGCAGGGGTAGGGAACACTGAAGCTTTCTTT. It specifies CASSESAGVGNTEAFF.

The chain carries TRBV6-1 and TRBJ2-5; TRBD1 matches 9 bases. This CDR3 has 16 residues. Germline values: CDR1 MNHNS, CDR2 SASEGT. The junction had 5 bases not matched to a gene; V was cut back by 1 base and J by 2 bases. Here the CDR3 reads CASSEVGTGRQETQYF. The CDR3 nucleotides are TGTGCCAGCAGTGAAGTGGGGACAGGGAGGCAAGAGACCCAGTACTTC.

This chain joins TRBV5-1 and TRBJ2-7, with 7 bases that match TRBD2. V shed 4 bases and J 0 bases; nucleotides not matched to a gene: 7. The CDR3 has 15 residues. The germline gives CDR1 SGHRS, CDR2 YFSETQ. The CDR3 region is CASSPSRGTSYEQYF. In DNA form, the CDR3 reads TGCGCCAGCAGCCCATCGCGGGGGACCTCCTACGAGCAGTACTTC.

The chain links TRBV7-9 to TRBJ2-1, with TRBD2 matching over 11 bases. V lost 4 bases to trimming and J lost 10 bases; unmatched junction nucleotides: 9. CDR3 length: 15 amino acids. CDR1 is SEHNR and CDR2 is FQNEAQ in the germline V gene (reference sequence). CDR3 sequence (DNA): TGTGCCAGCAGCTCCTTAGCGGGGGGGCTGAACGAGCAGTTCTTC. Protein product: CASSSLAGGLNEQFF.